The 32 T cell receptor beta chains below were found in one sample sequenced in a study of cytomegalovirus exposure and HLA in healthy donors. Using immunoSEQ multiplex PCR, the repertoire was profiled, and TCRdb retains in-frame clones only, with some absent. The top ten hold around 2.1% of the sample, which has approximately 120,000 clones, roughly 90% seen once. Sequenced input: PBMCs. The receptor source for this set is a woman younger than 30 in good health and CMV-seronegative.

V usage is TRBV13 and J usage is TRBJ1-6, with D uncertain. CDR3 size: 16 residues. Germline assignment: CDR1 PRHDT and CDR2 FYEKMQ (reference sequence). V was shortened by 5 bases and J by 7 bases, with 18 bases between the two germline ends. The CDR3 DNA reads TGTGCCAGCAGCCGTTCAGCGGGGTCTCAGAATTCACCCCTCCACTTT. Translating it yields CASSRSAGSQNSPLHF.

This clone occurred a few times. The rearrangement links TRBV6-6 to TRBJ2-7; 7 bases map to TRBD1. Trimming cost V 6 bases and J 2 bases; bases outside gene matches: 7. CDR1 and CDR2 from the germline V gene are MNHNY and SVGAGI (reference sequence). CDR3 length equals 14 residues. The CDR3 nucleotides read TGTGCCAGCAGGCCAAACAGGGGCACCTACGAGCAGTACTTC. Protein product: CASRPNRGTYEQYF.

The rearrangement uses TRBV7-2 and TRBJ1-1; D is ambiguous. Per germline, CDR1 SGHTA and CDR2 FQGNSA. This CDR3 has 14 residues. V was cut by 5 bases and J by 3 bases, with 13 bases left in between. Here the CDR3 DNA reads TGTGCCAGCAGCACAGACGGGAGGTACACTGAAGCTTTCTTT. It encodes CASSTDGRYTEAFF.

V is TRBV28 and J is TRBJ2-5; D is perhaps TRBD1 (6 bases). Germline V gene sequence: CDR1 MDHEN, CDR2 SYDVKM. The CDR3 contains 13 residues. V lost 5 bases and J 2 bases, leaving 9 bases between the germline ends. As DNA, the CDR3 is TGTGCCAGCAGTGGGGGACAACAAGAGACCCAGTACTTC. Protein: CASSGGQQETQYF.

CDR3 bases: TGTGCCAGCAGCCCCACTAGCGTGCCAGATACGCAGTATTTT. Translated, it gives CASSPTSVPDTQYF. The chain combines TRBV5-6 with TRBJ2-3, with TRBD2 matching over 7 bases. V lost 4 bases and J lost 4; bases outside the gene matches: 6. CDR3 length: 14 residues. Germline V gene sequence: CDR1 SGHDT, CDR2 YYEEEE.

The CDR3 reads CASSYGTSGTDTQYF. Here the CDR3 DNA reads TGTGCCAGCAGCTACGGGACTAGCGGCACAGATACGCAGTATTTT. The V gene is TRBV5-6, the J gene TRBJ2-3; 10 bases match TRBD2. Germline V gives CDR1 SGHDT, CDR2 YYEEEE. The V segment lost 3 bases and the J segment 1 base; nucleotides outside the gene matches: 2. The CDR3 covers 15 residues. Full variable domain (rest looked up from reference TRBV5-6 and TRBJ2-3): DAGVTQSPTHLIKTRGQQVTLRCSPKSGHDTVSWYQQALGQGPQFIFQYYEEEERQRGNFPDRFSGHQFPNYSSELNVNALLLGDSALYLCASSYGTSGTDTQYFGPGTRLTVL.

This clone was recorded once. The chain joins TRBV5-4 to TRBJ1-2, with D maybe TRBD1 (6 bases). This CDR3 spans 14 amino acids. Between the trimmed V and J ends, which lost 1 base and 4 bases, there was a span of 11 bases. CDR1 and CDR2 (germline): SGHNT, YYREEE (reference sequence). The CDR3 sequence is CASSLSRGAYGYTF. The CDR3 bases are TGTGCCAGCAGCTTGTCCCGGGGGGCCTATGGCTACACCTTC.

The rearrangement links TRBV30 to TRBJ1-5; a weak D match, TRBD1 (5 bases). Trimming shortened V by 2 bases and J by 7 bases, and 12 bases separated the two germline ends. Germline V gene lookup returns CDR1 GTSNPN and CDR2 SVGIG (reference sequence). The CDR3 runs 13 residues. The CDR3 bases are TGTGCCTGGAGTAATACAGGCATCCAGCCCCAGCATTTT. It codes for CAWSNTGIQPQHF.

Only one count was recorded for this clone. The chain has TRBV27 and TRBJ2-7, with D unclear. Between the trimmed V and J ends, which lost 6 bases and 2 bases, there was a span of 14 bases. The CDR3 is 14 residues long. Germline CDR1 and CDR2: MNHEY and SMNVEV (reference sequence). Written as DNA, the CDR3 is TGTGCCAGCAGCCGTTCCCACTACGCCTACGAGCAGTACTTC. It specifies CASSRSHYAYEQYF.

This chain connects TRBV28 to TRBJ2-3; 7 nucleotides agree with TRBD2. The V gene end was trimmed by 8 bases and the J gene end by 3 bases; junction bases not matched to a gene: 17. The V gene's germline CDR1 is MDHEN and CDR2 SYDVKM. The CDR3 covers 17 residues. The CDR3 is CASLGDGWRGRTDTQYF. For the CDR3, the DNA is TGTGCCAGCCTCGGAGACGGGTGGCGGGGGAGAACAGATACGCAGTATTTT.

The chain links TRBV5-4 to TRBJ2-7, with 11 bases aligning to TRBD2. Germline trimming cut 0 bases from V and 2 bases from J; bases unmatched to any gene: 7. The CDR3 spans 17 residues. The germline V gene has CDR1 SGHNT and CDR2 YYREEE (reference sequence). The CDR3 protein is CASSLGTPLAGAYEQYF. CDR3 bases: TGTGCCAGCAGCTTGGGGACCCCACTAGCGGGAGCCTACGAGCAGTACTTC.

The V call is TRBV5-1, the J call TRBJ2-7, with 12 positions matching TRBD2. V was pared by 3 bases and J by 0 bases, with 1 base of the junction left unmatched. The CDR3 is 15 residues long. The germline CDR1 and CDR2 sequences are SGHRS and YFSETQ. CDR3 nucleotide sequence: TGCGCCAGCAGCTCGGGACTAGCGGGCTCCTACGAGCAGTACTTC. The encoded protein is CASSSGLAGSYEQYF.

The chain is built from TRBV2 and TRBJ1-4; D perhaps matches TRBD1 (5 bases). Trimming removed 7 bases from V and 4 bases from J, with 10 bases in between. Germline-derived CDR1 and CDR2 are SNHLY and FYNNEI. This CDR3 has 13 amino acids. CDR3 amino acids: CASKGPNNEKLFF. The CDR3 DNA sequence: TGTGCCAGCAAGGGGCCTAATAATGAAAAACTGTTTTTT.

The chain has TRBV6-6 and TRBJ2-3; 9 nucleotides align to TRBD1. V gave up 2 bases and J gave up 8 bases; unmatched junction bases: 8. The CDR3 totals 15 residues. Germline values: CDR1 MNHNY, CDR2 SVGAGI (reference sequence). CDR3 coding DNA: TGTGCCAGCAGTTACACCGGGACAGGGATCGGTACGCAGTATTTT. Translation: CASSYTGTGIGTQYF.

This clone was seen once. The J gene is TRBJ2-2, the V gene TRBV29-1; 9 nucleotides align to TRBD1. Germline trimming cut 6 bases from V and 4 bases from J; bases unmatched to any gene: 3. The germline V gene has CDR1 SQVTM and CDR2 ANQGSEA. CDR3 length equals 13 residues. CDR3 sequence reads: CSVGTGFTGELFF. The CDR3 bases are TGCAGCGTCGGGACAGGGTTCACCGGGGAGCTGTTTTTT.

The gene calls are TRBV19 and TRBJ1-1; D perhaps matches TRBD1 (6 bases). Trimming removed 7 bases from V and 0 bases from J, with 12 bases in between. Germline CDR1 reads LNHDA; CDR2 reads SQIVND (reference sequence). The length of the CDR3 is 14 residues. This CDR3 reads CASTPGVLNTEAFF. The CDR3 DNA sequence: TGTGCCAGTACGCCAGGGGTCCTGAACACTGAAGCTTTCTTT. Looking up the rest from reference TRBV19 and TRBJ1-1 gives the full variable domain: DGGITQSPKYLFRKEGQNVTLSCEQNLNHDAMYWYRQDPGQGLRLIYYSQIVNDFQKGDIAEGYSVSREKKESFPLTVTSAQKNPTAFYLCASTPGVLNTEAFFGQGTRLTVV.

The CDR3 sequence: CASSPSDRGNYGYTF. DNA for the CDR3: TGTGCCAGCAGCCCATCGGACAGGGGCAACTATGGCTACACCTTC. The V gene is TRBV7-9, the J gene TRBJ1-2; 9 nucleotides match TRBD1. CDR3 length: 15 amino acids. V shed 5 bases and J 2 bases; nucleotides not matched to a gene: 6. Germline V gives CDR1 SEHNR, CDR2 FQNEAQ (reference sequence).

This chain joins TRBV9 and TRBJ1-4; a weak D match, TRBD1 (5 bases). Deletions cut 3 bases from V and 4 bases from J, with 10 bases between. The CDR3 length is 14 residues. Looked up from germline, CDR1 is SGDLS and CDR2 is YYNGEE. CDR3 residues: CASSATGVNEKLFF. CDR3 DNA sequence: TGTGCCAGCAGCGCTACAGGTGTTAATGAAAAACTGTTTTTT.

The CDR3 region has the DNA TGCGCCAGCAGTGAGCCGGGACAGGGTTACAATGAGCAGTTCTTC. Amino acid sequence: CASSEPGQGYNEQFF. The chain has TRBV10-2 and TRBJ2-1, with 9 positions matching TRBD1. This CDR3 spans 15 amino acids. V was pared by 2 bases and J by 4 bases, with 3 bases of the junction left unmatched. Germline V gives CDR1 WSHSY, CDR2 SAAADI.

The gene calls are TRBV19 and TRBJ2-1, with 13 bases lining up with TRBD2. This CDR3 is 19 amino acids long. Trimming at V came to 3 bases and at J to 1 base, leaving 9 bases not matched to a gene. Germline loops: CDR1 LNHDA, CDR2 SQIVND (reference sequence). The CDR3 coding sequence is TGTGCCAGTAGTATTTCAATTACTAGCGGGAGGGAATCCTACAATGAGCAGTTCTTC. It yields the protein CASSISITSGRESYNEQFF.

The genes are TRBV30 and TRBJ1-5; 7 bases are a match to TRBD1. The CDR3 sequence is 12 residues long. CDR1 and CDR2 from the germline V gene are GTSNPN and SVGIG (reference sequence). V gave up 5 bases and J gave up 6 bases; unmatched junction bases: 4. CDR3: CAWQQGSQPQHF. CDR3 bases: TGTGCCTGGCAACAGGGGAGTCAGCCCCAGCATTTT. Complete variable domain (other parts from reference TRBV30 and TRBJ1-5): SQTIHQWPATLVQPVGSPLSLECTVEGTSNPNLYWYRQAAGRGLQLLFYSVGIGQISSEVPQNLSASRPQDRQFILSSKKLLLSDSGFYLCAWQQGSQPQHFGDGTRLSIL.

The chain uses TRBV29-1 and TRBJ2-2; TRBD1 might be the D (6 bases). Germline CDR1 SQVTM, CDR2 ANQGSEA. The V end lost 7 bases, the J end lost 2 bases, and 23 bases lay between the germline ends. CDR3 length equals 17 residues. The CDR3 loop is CSANSPPATGNTGELFF. The CDR3 nucleotides read TGCAGCGCAAACAGCCCGCCGGCGACAGGAAACACCGGGGAGCTGTTTTTT.

The chain couples TRBV19 to TRBJ2-2; D remains ambiguous. CDR1 and CDR2 (germline): LNHDA, SQIVND (reference sequence). Trimming stripped 6 bases from V and 4 bases from J, with 12 bases between. This CDR3 is built from 14 residues. DNA for the CDR3: TGTGCCAGTAGGGTCACAAGTATCACCGGGGAGCTGTTTTTT. It codes for CASRVTSITGELFF. Supplemented by reference TRBV19 and TRBJ2-2, the full variable domain reads DGGITQSPKYLFRKEGQNVTLSCEQNLNHDAMYWYRQDPGQGLRLIYYSQIVNDFQKGDIAEGYSVSREKKESFPLTVTSAQKNPTAFYLCASRVTSITGELFFGEGSRLTVL.

The chain couples TRBV28 to TRBJ1-2; 10 bases align to TRBD1. The CDR3 sequence is 14 residues long. Looked up from germline, CDR1 is MDHEN and CDR2 is SYDVKM. V lost 6 bases to trimming and J lost 5 bases; unmatched junction nucleotides: 6. The CDR3 sequence is CASSSPGQGYGYTF. The CDR3, as DNA: TGTGCCAGCAGCTCTCCGGGACAGGGGTATGGCTACACCTTC.

V is TRBV7-3 and J is TRBJ1-1; 7 nucleotides match TRBD1. CDR3 length equals 14 residues. Germline values: CDR1 SGHTA, CDR2 FQGTGA. The junction had 6 bases not matched to a gene; V was cut back by 5 bases and J by 3 bases. In nucleotides, the CDR3 is TGTGCCAGCAGCCCGGGACAGTGGTACACTGAAGCTTTCTTT. Protein product: CASSPGQWYTEAFF.

V is TRBV9 and J is TRBJ1-2, with a possible D match to TRBD1 (6 bases). Trimming took off 3 bases at V and 1 base at J, with 13 bases between the two ends. The CDR3 has 15 residues. Germline V lookup: CDR1 SGDLS, CDR2 YYNGEE. The CDR3 loop is CASSAVDSLNYGYTF. The CDR3 DNA reads as TGTGCCAGCAGCGCGGTGGACAGCCTTAACTATGGCTACACCTTC. The full variable domain, rest sourced from reference TRBV9 and TRBJ1-2, is DSGVTQTPKHLITATGQRVTLRCSPRSGDLSVYWYQQSLDQGLQFLIQYYNGEERAKGNILERFSAQQFPDLHSELNLSSLELGDSALYFCASSAVDSLNYGYTFGSGTRLTVV.

This chain connects TRBV29-1 to TRBJ1-5; 7 bases are shared with TRBD1. Looked up from germline, CDR1 is SQVTM and CDR2 is ANQGSEA. The junction had 5 bases not matched to a gene; V was cut back by 5 bases and J by 7 bases. The CDR3 extends over 12 amino acids. The chain's CDR3 is CSVSTGRQPQHF. In DNA form, the CDR3 reads TGCAGCGTTTCGACAGGGCGCCAGCCCCAGCATTTT.

This chain joins TRBV4-3 and TRBJ1-4; D is unresolved. V was clipped by 1 base and J by 5 bases, with 11 bases between them. The CDR3 loop spans 15 amino acids. CDR1 and CDR2 (germline): LGHNA, YSLEER. CDR3 residues: CASSQATGGNEKLFF. CDR3 DNA: TGCGCCAGCAGCCAAGCAACGGGAGGGAATGAAAAACTGTTTTTT.

The V call is TRBV7-2, the J call TRBJ1-1, with a possible D match to TRBD1 (5 bases). This CDR3 spans 16 amino acids. V was trimmed by 7 bases and J by 5 bases, leaving 23 bases between them. Germline V gives CDR1 SGHTA, CDR2 FQGNSA. The CDR3 region has the DNA TGTGCCAGCATCTGGGGACGGGGGGGGAGAGGGACTGAAGCTTTCTTT. Its protein is CASIWGRGGRGTEAFF. Full variable domain (remainder filled in from reference TRBV7-2 and TRBJ1-1): GAGVSQSPSNKVTEKGKDVELRCDPISGHTALYWYRQSLGQGLEFLIYFQGNSAPDKSGLPSDRFSAERTGGSVSTLTIQRTQQEDSAVYLCASIWGRGGRGTEAFFGQGTRLTVV.

V is TRBV7-3 and J is TRBJ2-7; D might be TRBD2 (5 bases). V lost 2 bases, J lost 7 bases, and 12 bases lay in between. This CDR3 is 13 amino acids long. Germline CDR1 is SGHTA and CDR2 is FQGTGA. CDR3 bases: TGTGCCAGCAGCTTAGCGGGCGTAGGGGAGCAGTACTTC. Translated, it gives CASSLAGVGEQYF.

The gene calls are TRBV2 and TRBJ2-5; 9 bases map to TRBD2. V lost 6 bases to trimming and J lost 5 bases; unmatched junction nucleotides: 13. There are 16 residues in the CDR3. In germline, CDR1 is SNHLY, CDR2 FYNNEI. Here the CDR3 reads CASSSLLAGVGETQYF. The CDR3 DNA follows: TGTGCCAGCAGCTCCCTGTTAGCGGGGGTCGGGGAGACCCAGTACTTC. Based on the CDR3 plus reference TRBV2 and TRBJ2-5, the full variable domain is EPEVTQTPSHQVTQMGQEVILRCVPISNHLYFYWYRQILGQKVEFLVSFYNNEISEKSEIFDDQFSVERPDGSNFTLKIRSTKLEDSAMYFCASSSLLAGVGETQYFGPGTRLLVL.

In DNA form, the CDR3 reads TGTGCCAGCAGAAAAGGGCTAGCGGGAGTATATACGCAGTATTTT. Translating gives CASRKGLAGVYTQYF. The chain recombines TRBV7-2 with TRBJ2-3; 10 nucleotides agree with TRBD2. This CDR3 is 15 amino acids long. Germline V gene data show CDR1 as SGHTA and CDR2 as FQGNSA. The ends lost 6 bases at V and 7 bases at J; junction bases unmatched: 10.